This T cell receptor (beta chain) comes out of a study of tumor-infiltrating lymphocytes in primary liver carcinoma. The overall study: Lesions, classed as T1-T3 N0M0, spanned roughly 4.2 to 10 cm across. Whole-study findings and limits: Blood's top-250-clone fraction was significantly lower than that of tumors (p = 0.039).

Both blood RNA, taken from unsorted whole blood, and germline DNA were extracted. A constant-region primer served to make TCR beta cDNA from about 0.45 ug total RNA. What produced the TCR beta libraries was three nested multiplex PCR rounds using slightly modified ARM-PCR. TCRdb analysed the multiplex PCR reads with MiXCR anew, one entry per CDR3 protein. The sample carries 300,000 to 350,000 distinct CDR3 sequences, approximately 64% recorded once. Notes on this clonotype: As yet, its antigen is unknown.

The sample was peripheral blood. The clonotype was recovered from a man aged 40-55 years with primary liver carcinoma and hepatitis B virus infection.

The CDR3, as DNA: TGTGCCAGCACCTCAGAGGCGAGGACGAGGGCTTATTTT. Encoded protein: CASTSEARTRAYF. This chain uses TRBV28 with TRBJ2-3; perhaps TRBD2 as D (5 bases). The germline V and J ends were trimmed by 7 bases and 15 bases, with 23 bases remaining between them. This CDR3 is 13 amino acids long. Germline-derived CDR1 and CDR2 are MDHEN and SYDVKM.